The 18 T cell receptor beta chains below were found in one sample sequenced in a study of blood T cell repertoires in COVID-19. TCRdb keeps only in-frame clones here, not all; method: immunoSEQ multiplex PCR. The data hold roughly 79,000 clones, with around nine tenths observed a single time. Sample: peripheral blood. These receptors were taken from a woman of 80 years or more with active or convalescent COVID-19.

The CDR3 DNA reads TGTGCCAGCAGTCGCGGGACTAGCGTTAGGAATGAGCAGTTCTTC. Amino acid sequence: CASSRGTSVRNEQFF. V and J are TRBV6-5 and TRBJ2-1, with 10 bases matching TRBD2. Unmatched junction bases numbered 8, after V lost 5 bases and J lost 7 bases. This CDR3 is 15 amino acids long. The V gene's germline CDR1 is MNHEY and CDR2 SVGAGI.

This clone was seen a single time. At one of its ends the junction is not consistent with the germline gene, which may arise from a read error. J is TRBJ2-1 and V is TRBV6-2 or TRBV6-3, with a possible D match to TRBD2 (6 bases). Germline CDR1 and CDR2: MNHEY and SVGEGT. The CDR3 extends over 12 amino acids. The CDR3 DNA is TGTGCCAGCAGTTACTCAGGTGGGAGGCGAGTCTTC. As protein: CASSYSGGRRVF.

The chain has TRBV7-3 and TRBJ2-7, with TRBD1 matching 10 bases. This CDR3 spans 15 amino acids. Germline trimming cut 4 bases from V and 6 bases from J; bases unmatched to any gene: 9. The germline V gene encodes CDR1 SGHTA and CDR2 FQGTGA. This CDR3 is CASSWGQGLVSEQYF. CDR3 in DNA: TGTGCCAGCAGCTGGGGACAGGGGCTGGTTTCCGAGCAGTACTTC.

The chain recombines TRBV6-6 with TRBJ2-7; D remains ambiguous. This CDR3 is built from 15 residues. V lost 4 bases, J lost 4 bases, and 17 bases lay in between. The germline gives CDR1 MNHNY, CDR2 SVGAGI (reference sequence). Written as DNA, the CDR3 is TGTGCCAGCAGTTCCCCCGGGTGGAGTTTTTACGAGCAGTACTTC. It is translated as CASSSPGWSFYEQYF.

The V gene is TRBV5-4, the J gene TRBJ2-7, with D possibly TRBD1 on 6 matching bases. Germline-derived CDR1 and CDR2 are SGHNT and YYREEE (reference sequence). Trimming pared 4 bases from V and 5 bases from J, leaving 13 bases between. There are 13 residues in the CDR3. DNA of the CDR3: TGTGCCAGCAGCCTTACAGGGAAAAACGAGCAGTACTTC. Protein: CASSLTGKNEQYF.

The J gene is TRBJ2-7, the V gene TRBV6-5; 9 nucleotides align to TRBD1. The CDR3 is 14 residues long. J was trimmed by 11 bases and V by 6 bases; bases with no gene match: 14. Germline CDR1 reads MNHEY; CDR2 reads SVGAGI. CDR3 sequence reads: CASRNRGPLDLEYF. The CDR3 bases are TGTGCCAGCAGGAACAGGGGGCCTCTTGATTTGGAGTACTTC.

This clone has only a few counts. This chain uses TRBV2 with TRBJ1-5; weak D call: TRBD1 (5 bases). V dropped 7 bases and J dropped 3 bases, with 13 bases sitting between them. CDR3 length: 14 residues. Germline-derived CDR1 and CDR2 are SNHLY and FYNNEI. CDR3 amino acids: CASNFRQNNQPQHF. The CDR3 DNA follows: TGTGCCAGCAATTTTCGACAGAACAATCAGCCCCAGCATTTT.

CDR3 protein: CASSPGQGMPSTDTQYF. The DNA for the CDR3 is TGCGCCAGCAGCCCAGGCCAGGGAATGCCTAGCACAGATACGCAGTATTTT. The rearrangement uses TRBV4-3 and TRBJ2-3; D might be TRBD1 (5 bases). Trimming took off 4 bases at V and 0 bases at J, with 17 bases between the two ends. The germline V gene encodes CDR1 LGHNA and CDR2 YSLEER. This CDR3 comprises 17 residues.

This sequence joins TRBV2 and TRBJ2-7; TRBD1 matches at 10 bases. CDR1 SNHLY and CDR2 FYNNEI come from the germline V gene. V lost 7 bases to trimming and J lost 6 bases; unmatched junction nucleotides: 6. The CDR3 loop spans 13 amino acids. CDR3 bases: TGTGCCAGCACCCGGGACAGGGGCGGCGAGCAGTACTTC. This translates into CASTRDRGGEQYF.

This sequence joins TRBV4-1 and TRBJ2-5; 8 bases fit TRBD1. CDR3 length equals 13 residues. The germline CDR1 and CDR2 sequences are MGHRA and YSYEKL. V lost 3 bases, J lost 4 bases, and 1 base stayed unmatched. Here the CDR3 DNA reads TGCGCCAGCAGCCAGACAGGGGTAGAGACCCAGTACTTC. Encoded protein: CASSQTGVETQYF.

The V gene is TRBV29-1, the J gene TRBJ2-1; D not certain. Trimming shortened V by 5 bases and J by 0 bases, and 14 bases separated the two germline ends. CDR3 length equals 15 residues. CDR1 SQVTM and CDR2 ANQGSEA come from the germline V gene. The CDR3 loop is CSVILQRSSYNEQFF. The CDR3 DNA follows: TGCAGCGTTATCCTCCAGCGTAGCTCCTACAATGAGCAGTTCTTC.

The chain joins TRBV7-8 to TRBJ2-2; 11 positions match TRBD2. CDR1 and CDR2 (germline): SGHVS, FQNEAQ. V lost 8 bases and J lost 1; bases outside the gene matches: 6. This CDR3 is built from 16 residues. The CDR3 DNA follows: TGTGCCAGCTCTTATGGACTAGCGGGGAACACCGGGGAGCTGTTTTTT. Residues: CASSYGLAGNTGELFF.

The V gene is TRBV4-3, the J gene TRBJ1-2; no clear D. This CDR3 comprises 16 residues. The germline gives CDR1 LGHNA, CDR2 YSLEER. V was shortened by 0 bases and J by 3 bases, with 14 bases between the two germline ends. The CDR3 DNA sequence: TGCGCCAGCAGCCAAGACGGGGTAACAGCCTACTATGGCTACACCTTC. Residues: CASSQDGVTAYYGYTF.

The chain couples TRBV3-1 (or the pseudogene TRBV3-2) to TRBJ2-1; TRBD2 is a possible D gene (6 bases). V lost 4 bases and J 5 bases, leaving 15 bases between the germline ends. This CDR3 region has 15 residues. Germline CDR1 and CDR2: LGHDT and YNNKEL (reference sequence). The CDR3 DNA reads TGTGCCAGCAGCCTTATGAGCGGGTCACACAATGAGCAGTTCTTC. Amino acids: CASSLMSGSHNEQFF.

The rearrangement uses TRBV6-5 and TRBJ2-1; D might be TRBD2 (6 bases). The CDR3 runs 11 residues. V was cut by 5 bases and J by 14 bases, with 13 bases left in between. The germline CDR1 and CDR2 sequences are MNHEY and SVGAGI. In DNA form, the CDR3 reads TGTGCCAGCAGTCGGAGGGAAATAGAGTTCTTC. Protein sequence: CASSRREIEFF.

J is TRBJ2-7 and V is TRBV5-8; 8 bases are shared with TRBD1. From germline, CDR1 is SGHTS and CDR2 YDEGEE. Trimming took 4 bases from V and 2 from J; bases not matched to a gene: 5. This CDR3 comprises 14 residues. In DNA, the CDR3 is TGTGCCAGCAGCGTGACAGGGGCCACCTACGAGCAGTACTTC. Amino acids: CASSVTGATYEQYF.

The CDR3 sequence is CASSFTGTGATDTQYF. The CDR3 coding sequence is TGTGCCAGCAGCTTTACCGGGACAGGGGCCACAGATACGCAGTATTTT. J is TRBJ2-3 and V is TRBV5-5, with 10 nucleotides matching TRBD1. Germline values: CDR1 SGHKS, CDR2 YYEKEE (reference sequence). J lost 2 bases, V lost 2 bases, and 5 bases had no gene match. The CDR3 runs to 16 residues.

This clone was observed a single time. The V and J genes are TRBV20-1 and TRBJ2-1; D is unresolved. Trimming removed 3 bases at V and 2 bases at J, with 11 bases between. Germline V CDR1 and CDR2: DFQATT, SNEGSKA (reference sequence). The CDR3 sequence is 14 residues long. CDR3 region: CSASTGSTYNEQFF. CDR3 coding DNA: TGCAGTGCTAGTACCGGGTCGACCTACAATGAGCAGTTCTTC.